These 10 T cell receptor beta chains share one sample of origin, sequenced in a study of shared clonotypes between healthy human individuals. Only in-frame clones appear in the TCRdb table, and some are missing; sequencing was by immunoSEQ multiplex PCR. The table records under 750,000 clones, 55% to 75% of them present only once. Sequenced material: memory CD4+ T cells sorted from blood. Subset of the sample: CD45RA-negative fraction. The origin of the receptors is a woman in her 30s in good health.

V is TRBV11-2 and J is TRBJ2-2, with no clear D. Trimming shortened V by 2 bases and J by 1 base, and 8 bases separated the two germline ends. CDR1 is SGHAT, CDR2 FQNNGV, per germline. The CDR3 is made up of 15 amino acids. The CDR3 here is CASSLWSLNTGELFF. The CDR3 region has the DNA TGTGCCAGCAGCTTATGGAGTCTGAACACCGGGGAGCTGTTTTTT.

The gene calls are TRBV28 and TRBJ2-4; maybe TRBD2 (5 bases). CDR3 length: 15 amino acids. V lost 1 base and J lost 0, with 7 bases in between. The germline gives CDR1 MDHEN, CDR2 SYDVKM. CDR3 loop: CASSLLRVAKNIQYF. The CDR3 DNA reads as TGTGCCAGCAGTTTATTGAGGGTAGCCAAAAACATTCAGTACTTC.

There are a few counts of this clone. The chain combines TRBV11-2 with TRBJ2-7, with D perhaps matching TRBD1 (6 bases). Trimming shortened V by 6 bases and J by 3 bases, and 9 bases separated the two germline ends. The germline CDR1 and CDR2 sequences are SGHAT and FQNNGV. The CDR3 covers 12 residues. Here the CDR3 reads CASRLTGYEQYF. CDR3 bases: TGTGCCAGCAGGCTGACAGGCTACGAGCAGTACTTC.

The chain couples TRBV7-2 to TRBJ1-5; D gene ambiguous. Germline CDR1 reads SGHTA; CDR2 reads FQGNSA. This CDR3 is 17 amino acids long. Trimming removed 0 bases at V and 1 base at J, with 13 bases between. The CDR3 is CASSLAVGQMSNQPQHF. The CDR3 DNA reads as TGTGCCAGCAGCTTAGCGGTAGGGCAGATGAGCAATCAGCCCCAGCATTTT.

This clone showed up just a few times. The gene calls are TRBV5-1 and TRBJ2-6; 10 bases match TRBD1. V lost 5 bases and J lost 2; bases outside the gene matches: 4. Germline V lookup: CDR1 SGHRS, CDR2 YFSETQ. This CDR3 region has 16 residues. The CDR3 protein is CASSPDRGTGANVLTF. In DNA, the CDR3 is TGCGCCAGCAGTCCGGACAGGGGGACTGGGGCCAACGTCCTGACTTTC.

This clone showed up just once. This same CDR3 is encoded by further DNA sequences in the sample. The rearrangement uses TRBV28 and TRBJ1-4; D unclear. V was clipped by 2 bases and J by 8 bases, with 12 bases between them. CDR3 size: 14 residues. Germline CDR1 and CDR2: MDHEN and SYDVKM. The chain's CDR3 is CASSLGGRREKLFF. CDR3 coding DNA: TGTGCCAGCAGTTTAGGCGGGCGCCGGGAAAAACTGTTTTTT.

The V gene is TRBV5-4, the J gene TRBJ2-5; possibly TRBD2 for D (6 bases). The CDR3 consists of 14 residues. Per germline, CDR1 SGHNT and CDR2 YYREEE (reference sequence). V was clipped by 5 bases and J by 1 base, with 12 bases between them. The CDR3 region is CASRLAGFQETQYF. The CDR3, as DNA: TGTGCCAGCAGGCTGGCGGGGTTCCAAGAGACCCAGTACTTC.

The rearrangement uses TRBV6-1 and TRBJ2-7, with 10 bases lining up with TRBD2. The trim removed 8 bases at V and 2 bases at J, leaving 6 bases unmatched. CDR1 is MNHNS and CDR2 is SASEGT in the germline V gene. This CDR3 comprises 14 residues. CDR3 DNA: TGTGCCAGCCTAGCGGGAGTCCCCCCCTACGAGCAGTACTTC. As protein: CASLAGVPPYEQYF.

The chain carries TRBV19 and TRBJ2-5; 9 nucleotides line up with TRBD2. Matching the DNA end better, TRBJ2-7 makes the J call doubtful. The CDR3 is 17 residues long. Germline CDR1 is LNHDA and CDR2 is SQIVND (reference sequence). CDR3 region: CASSTKGLGLASYEQYF. In DNA form, the CDR3 reads TGTGCCAGTAGTACCAAAGGTCTGGGACTAGCATCCTACGAGCAGTACTTC.

V and J are TRBV18 and TRBJ1-2; a weak D match, TRBD1 (5 bases). The V gene lost 5 bases and the J gene lost 6 bases, with 16 bases spanning the gap. Germline V gene sequence: CDR1 KGHSH, CDR2 LQKENI. This CDR3 spans 14 amino acids. The CDR3 nucleotides read TGTGCCAGCTCATCAGGACACGTGGGTAATGGCTACACCTTC. This encodes CASSSGHVGNGYTF.